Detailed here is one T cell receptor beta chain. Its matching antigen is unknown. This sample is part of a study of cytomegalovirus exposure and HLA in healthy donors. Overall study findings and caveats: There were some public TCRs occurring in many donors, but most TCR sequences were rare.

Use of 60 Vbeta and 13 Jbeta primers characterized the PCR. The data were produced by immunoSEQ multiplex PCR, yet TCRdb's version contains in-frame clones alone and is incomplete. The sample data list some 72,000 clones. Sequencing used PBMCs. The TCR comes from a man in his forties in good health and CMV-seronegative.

The chain's CDR3 is CASSLGGGASYEQYF. As DNA, the CDR3 is TGTGCCAGCAGCTTAGGAGGGGGCGCGTCCTACGAGCAGTACTTC. The V and J genes are TRBV11-3 and TRBJ2-5; 7 nucleotides agree with TRBD1. With the DNA end fitting TRBJ2-7 better, the J assignment may be wrong. The CDR3 length is 15 residues. The germline CDR1 and CDR2 sequences are SGHNT and YENEEA.